This T cell receptor beta chain was documented in a study of human T cells and chemical hapten exposure (dated by TCRdb to the early 2020s). About the full investigation: For sensitization, 2% DPC in acetone was applied to a 2 cm by 2 cm area of upper inner arm skin. The libraries were sequenced as a pool, and the TCR yield per sample differed mostly because of small variations in library volumes within the pool. Patient blood was sampled pre-sensitization (week 0) and at 2, 6 and about 24 weeks after DPC sensitization. Throughout the roughly 25-week study period, patients were also given weekly therapeutic DPC doses on the scalp. The study tracked peripheral blood TCR repertoire changes in vivo during primary and secondary sensitization to the hapten diphenylcyclopropenone (DPC) in alopecia patients. Patch tests used Finn chambers with 0.01% DPC on the upper back, scored after 6 days by International Contact Dermatitis Research Group standards. Under 30 alopecia patients gave blood for TCR sequencing at one to four time points (pre-sensitization, 2, 6 and 24 weeks). The mostly female patient cohort included alopecia areata with under or over 50% scalp involvement, alopecia totalis and alopecia universalis.

As for this clonotype: The antigen it recognizes is unknown. No base quality information exists; no much larger clone differs at one position.

Libraries were made using RACE. The sample was run on a NextSeq 500. Library preparation attached unique molecular identifiers to individual cDNA molecules for quantitative, reproducible TCR counting. Both TCR alpha and TCR beta chains were sequenced from each blood RNA sample. As for the original processing: A median of around 96,000 TCRs per sample was observed, with a range of about 23,224 to 750,000. The Decombinator software suite was used to annotate V, J and CDR3 in the TCR reads. Every sample was subsampled to the same number of TCRs (28,000) for the PS versus PT1 abundance plots. TCRs were defined as expanded if absent before sensitization and observed at least eight times at the 2-week time point. The raw public data were reprocessed by TCRdb itself: fastp quality trimming at Q25, MiXCR clonotype calling, in-frame beta chains only. Each entry is one CDR3 protein sequence, shown with its most common DNA and genes. These V and J calls originate from TCRdb's pipeline instead of the authors' own analysis. The sample contains some 88,000 distinct CDR3 sequences, roughly 11% of them found a single time. The leading ten clones occupy 2.2% of the sample.

What the time point label conveys for this sample: patch test 2, 6 weeks after DPC sensitization. The treatment or condition label, read with the paper, signifies: therapeutic diphenylcyclopropenone sensitization with weekly scalp DPC. Blood at each patch-test visit was drawn before the patch test was applied. To be eligible, patients had to be aged 18 to 70, diagnosed with alopecia and judged suitable for DPC therapy, while pregnant patients were excluded. Total RNA was extracted from unfractionated whole blood collected in Tempus Blood RNA tubes. Study-wide conclusions, independent of this receptor: DPC sensitization did not change how many TCRs were above 1 in 1000 frequency, and no evidence was found of alterations in global repertoire structure. Expanded TCRs formed significantly more large CDR3 similarity clusters than pre-sensitization or healthy control sets, consistent with antigen-driven responses. All patients had alopecia, a presumed autoimmune disease, so their immune response might differ from that of healthy individuals. Repeated subsampling changed both the strength of the expansion versus patch-test correlation and the threshold at which that correlation became significant. Patch test score was positively correlated with the number of PT1 expanded TCRs, with significance at thresholds 8, 16 and 32 but not at 4.

CDR1 and CDR2 (GTSNPN, SVGIG) derive from the germline V gene (reference sequence). CDR3 length: 16 amino acids, cysteine to phenylalanine. Kept here is only the CDR3 DNA, which spans 48 bases and is read in frame from base 1. Here V drops 2 bases and J drops 0 bases, and the junction holds 8 bases not matched to any gene. This clonotype originated in a man between 35 and 55 years old with alopecia areata. Some clones in this sample may be carry-over from other donors' samples. The receptor chain draws on TRBV30 and TRBJ2-3, with 7 middle bases fitting TRBD2. Here the sequenced sample was whole blood, taken in connection with sensitization to the hapten diphenylcyclopropenone (DPC). CDR3 reads: CAWSFPRAGSTDTQYF. The DNA sequence reads TGTGCCTGGAGTTTCCCACGAGCGGGGAGCACAGATACGCAGTATTTT. The full variable domain, completed from the reference TRBV30 and TRBJ2-3 proteins outside the CDR3, reads SQTIHQWPATLVQPVGSPLSLECTVEGTSNPNLYWYRQAAGRGLQLLFYSVGIGQISSEVPQNLSASRPQDRQFILSSKKLLLSDSGFYLCAWSFPRAGSTDTQYFGPGTRLTVL.